This T cell receptor (beta chain) was obtained from a study of blood T cell repertoires in COVID-19. CDR1 and CDR2 from the germline V gene are SQVTM and ANQGSEA. Trimming stripped 1 base from V and 7 bases from J, with 19 bases between. The CDR3 consists of 15 residues. Data came from immunoSEQ multiplex PCR; TCRdb stores just in-frame clones and leaves some out. The sample has tens of thousands of clones, about 83% seen once. The chain couples TRBV29-1 to TRBJ1-2; D is perhaps TRBD1 (6 bases). This sequence was found in a woman aged 60-75 years with COVID-19, enrolled during active disease. The sample taken for sequencing was peripheral blood. CDR3 sequence reads: CSVEVFGFLRGGYTF. DNA for the CDR3: TGCAGCGTTGAAGTTTTCGGATTCCTCAGGGGTGGCTACACCTTC. The whole variable domain, filled in from reference TRBV29-1 and TRBJ1-2, reads SAVISQKPSRDICQRGTSLTIQCQVDSQVTMMFWYRQQPGQSLTLIATANQGSEATYESGFVIDKFPISRPNLTFSTLTVSNMSPEDSSIYLCSVEVFGFLRGGYTFGSGTRLTVV.